This is a list of T cell receptor beta chains from one sample in a study of blood T cell repertoires in COVID-19. Clones were read by immunoSEQ multiplex PCR, and TCRdb kept only the in-frame ones, dropping some. The profile shows about 69,000 clones, 90% of them singletons. Sequencing input: peripheral blood. These TCRs come from a man aged 45-60 years with acute or convalescent COVID-19. The CDR3 runs from the conserved cysteine through the conserved F or W. The D gene is left open where the match is weak. The listing skips clone size in some rows; elsewhere it reads once, few, many or a size class.

clone size	V gene	D gene	J gene	CDR3 protein	CDR3 DNA
.	TRBV18	TRBD2	TRBJ2-7	CASSPTTSGNSYEQYF	TGTGCCAGCTCACCGACGACTAGCGGAAACTCCTACGAGCAGTACTTC
once	TRBV6-2/TRBV6-3	.	TRBJ1-1	CASTYRVGVNTEAFF	TGTGCCAGCACTTATCGCGTCGGGGTGAACACTGAAGCTTTCTTT
.	TRBV4-1	TRBD2	TRBJ2-2	CASSPRLAYTGELFF	TGCGCCAGCAGCCCACGACTAGCGTACACCGGGGAGCTGTTTTTT
few	TRBV4-1	.	TRBJ1-3	CASSQDRGGSGNTIYF	TGCGCCAGCAGCCAAGATAGGGGAGGCTCTGGAAACACCATATATTTT
few	TRBV7-2	.	TRBJ2-3	CASSAPQGLADTQYF	TGTGCCAGCAGCGCCCCTCAGGGTCTAGCAGATACGCAGTATTTT
.	TRBV10-1	.	TRBJ2-7	CASSGGLHSYEQYF	TGCGCCAGCAGTGGTGGGCTCCACTCCTACGAGCAGTACTTC
.	TRBV19	.	TRBJ1-5	CASSIVSAGVGQPQHF	TGTGCCAGTAGTATAGTATCCGCAGGGGTGGGACAGCCCCAGCATTTT
.	TRBV10-2	TRBD2	TRBJ2-2	CASSETGTSGRAGGELFF	TGCGCCAGCAGTGAGACCGGGACTAGCGGGAGGGCCGGCGGGGAGCTGTTTTTT
.	TRBV30	.	TRBJ1-4	CAWSVPGNREKLFF	TGTGCCTGGAGTGTGCCAGGGAATCGGGAAAAACTGTTTTTT
.	TRBV12-3/TRBV12-4	.	TRBJ1-2	CASRPQGLYGYTF	TGTGCCAGCAGGCCACAGGGCCTCTATGGCTACACCTTC
.	TRBV5-1	.	TRBJ2-1	CASSYHPDSEQFF	TGCGCCAGCAGCTACCACCCCGACAGTGAGCAGTTCTTC
.	TRBV5-4	TRBD2	TRBJ2-1	CASSIGSGGYNEQFF	TGTGCCAGCAGCATCGGTAGCGGGGGGTACAATGAGCAGTTCTTC
.	TRBV7-9	.	TRBJ2-2	CASSLTRAAQGGGELFF	TGTGCCAGCAGCTTAACCAGAGCGGCCCAAGGGGGCGGGGAGCTGTTTTTT
.	TRBV2	TRBD1	TRBJ2-2	CASSERGQGYTGELFF	TGTGCCAGCAGTGAAAGGGGACAGGGGTACACCGGGGAGCTGTTTTTT
.	TRBV18	.	TRBJ1-1	CASSPETLNPAGTEAFF	TGTGCCAGCTCACCGGAGACCCTGAATCCAGCTGGGACTGAAGCTTTCTTT
.	TRBV6-6	.	TRBJ1-4	CASSLREFEKLFF	TGTGCCAGCAGTTTACGGGAATTTGAAAAACTGTTTTTT
.	TRBV29-1	TRBD1	TRBJ1-2	CSVDPGQGYRNYGYTF	TGCAGCGTTGACCCCGGACAGGGGTATCGGAACTATGGCTACACCTTC
.	TRBV9	TRBD1	TRBJ1-2	CASSADRGPDYYGYTF	TGTGCCAGCAGCGCAGACAGGGGGCCCGACTACTATGGCTACACCTTC
once	TRBV5-5	TRBD1	TRBJ2-7	CASSLKGAKSYEQYF	TGTGCCAGCAGCTTGAAGGGGGCTAAATCCTACGAGCAGTACTTC
.	TRBV5-1	TRBD2	TRBJ2-5	CASSFSTSGREETQYF	TGCGCCAGCAGCTTCTCGACTAGCGGGAGGGAAGAGACCCAGTACTTC
.	TRBV19	.	TRBJ1-5	CASSTGFNQPQHF	TGTGCCAGTAGTACAGGTTTCAATCAGCCCCAGCATTTT
.	TRBV19	TRBD1	TRBJ1-4	CASSMGQTTNEKLFF	TGTGCCAGTAGTATGGGACAGACAACTAATGAAAAACTGTTTTTT